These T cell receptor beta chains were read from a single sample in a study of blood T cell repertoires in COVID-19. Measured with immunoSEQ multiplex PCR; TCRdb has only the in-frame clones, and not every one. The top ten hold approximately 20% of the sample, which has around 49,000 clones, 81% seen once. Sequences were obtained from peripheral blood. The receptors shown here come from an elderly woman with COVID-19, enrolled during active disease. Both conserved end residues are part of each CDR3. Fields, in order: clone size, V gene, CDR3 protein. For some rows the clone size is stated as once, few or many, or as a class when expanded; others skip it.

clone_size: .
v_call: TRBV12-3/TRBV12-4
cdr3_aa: CASSLERNQPQHF

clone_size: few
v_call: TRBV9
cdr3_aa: CASSGAGAYEQYF

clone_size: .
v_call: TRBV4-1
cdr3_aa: CASLSPGQGRTEAFF

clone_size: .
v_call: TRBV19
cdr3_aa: CASSAQGRTGELFF

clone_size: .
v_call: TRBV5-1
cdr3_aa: CASSLGRRLGGYTF

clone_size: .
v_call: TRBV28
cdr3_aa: CASSFRQQGSNQPQHF

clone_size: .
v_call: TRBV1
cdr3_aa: CTRRMGPYEQYF

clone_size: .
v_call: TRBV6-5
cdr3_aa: CASAGYTEAFF

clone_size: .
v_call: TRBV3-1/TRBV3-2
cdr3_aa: CASSLGLAGGQGEQFF

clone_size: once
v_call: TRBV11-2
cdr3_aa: CASSEGRTEAFF

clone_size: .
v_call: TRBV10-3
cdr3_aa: CAIKTGTGEETQYF

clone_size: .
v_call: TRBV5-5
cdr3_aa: CASRWSGESPLHF

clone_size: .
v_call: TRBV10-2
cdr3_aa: CASSESRFWGESSTDTQYF

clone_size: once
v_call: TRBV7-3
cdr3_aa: CASAQPGIHEQYF

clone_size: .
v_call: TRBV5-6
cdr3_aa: CASSLGQMNTEAFF

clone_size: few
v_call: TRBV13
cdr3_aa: CASSLKAGSSYNEQFF

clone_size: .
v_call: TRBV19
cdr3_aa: CASRTEYGYTF

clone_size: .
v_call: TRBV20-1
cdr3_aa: CSASSSQGLAGGPKKFF

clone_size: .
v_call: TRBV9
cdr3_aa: CASSVGGRNTIYF

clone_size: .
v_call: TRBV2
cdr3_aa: CASSVQRDLLRNEQFF

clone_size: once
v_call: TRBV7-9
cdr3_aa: CASRAPGQAREKLFF

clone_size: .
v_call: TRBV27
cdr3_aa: CASSLDRGGEKLFF

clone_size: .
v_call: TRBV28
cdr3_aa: CASSLSARYNEQFF

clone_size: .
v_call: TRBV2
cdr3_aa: CATKEGTVSNYGYTF

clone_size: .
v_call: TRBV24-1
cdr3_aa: CATSKGPDTQYF

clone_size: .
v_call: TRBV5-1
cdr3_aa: CASRKGQTTGELFF

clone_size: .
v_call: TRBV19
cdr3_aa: CASSTRTGYSGNTIYF

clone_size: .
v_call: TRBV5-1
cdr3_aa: CASSLDQANTGELFF

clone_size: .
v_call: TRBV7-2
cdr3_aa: CASSPYADTQYF

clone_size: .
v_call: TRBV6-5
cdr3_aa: CASSLYRAANYGYTF

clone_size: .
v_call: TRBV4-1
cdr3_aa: CASSQGLAGDYYEQYF

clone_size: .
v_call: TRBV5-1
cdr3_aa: CASKAGGEVDTQYF

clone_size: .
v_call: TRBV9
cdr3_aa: CASSVEASGWGTQYF

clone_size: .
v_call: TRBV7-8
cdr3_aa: CASSTPGQGRPLHF

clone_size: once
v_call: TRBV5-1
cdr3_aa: CASSLVLGNTEAFF

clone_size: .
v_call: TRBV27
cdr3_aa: CASSFLRDSYNEQFF

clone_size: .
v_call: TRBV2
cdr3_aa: CASSSTNEKLFF

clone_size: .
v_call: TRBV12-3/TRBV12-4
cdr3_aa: CASSPGGLGYTF

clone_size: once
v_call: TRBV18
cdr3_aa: CASSPHPPGQNKNIQYF

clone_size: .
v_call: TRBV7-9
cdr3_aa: CASTFYQGYGYTF

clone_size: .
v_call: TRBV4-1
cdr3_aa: CASSQRLAGASEQYF

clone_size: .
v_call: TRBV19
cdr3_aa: CASTIQGSRANEQFF

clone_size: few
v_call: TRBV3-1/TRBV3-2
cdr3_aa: CASSQDPSGLRYNEQFF

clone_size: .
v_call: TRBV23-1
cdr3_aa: CASSQPGQGGSSGANEQYF

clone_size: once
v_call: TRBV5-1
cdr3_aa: CASSLGGPYQETQYF

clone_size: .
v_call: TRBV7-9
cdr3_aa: CASSRDRGLETQYF

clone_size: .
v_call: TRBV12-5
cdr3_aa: CASGLTGAGSNQPQHF

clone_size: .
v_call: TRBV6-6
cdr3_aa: CASSRAGTSSYSYEQYF

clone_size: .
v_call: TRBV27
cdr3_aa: CASSFVRENTGELFF

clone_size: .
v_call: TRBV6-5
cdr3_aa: CASKRRDTQYF

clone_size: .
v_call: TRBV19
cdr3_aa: CASTHTRAEKLFF

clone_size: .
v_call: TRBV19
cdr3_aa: CASSIRDSSYNEQFF

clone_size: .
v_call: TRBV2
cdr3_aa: CASSSQGARNYGYTF

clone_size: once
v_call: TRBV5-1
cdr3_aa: CASSLAGQENQPQHF

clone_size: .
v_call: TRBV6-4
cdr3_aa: CASSEVPERDYGYTF

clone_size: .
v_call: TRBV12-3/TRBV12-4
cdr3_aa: CASRGTGGEKLFF

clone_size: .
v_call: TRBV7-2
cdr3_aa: CASSLANRGANEQFF